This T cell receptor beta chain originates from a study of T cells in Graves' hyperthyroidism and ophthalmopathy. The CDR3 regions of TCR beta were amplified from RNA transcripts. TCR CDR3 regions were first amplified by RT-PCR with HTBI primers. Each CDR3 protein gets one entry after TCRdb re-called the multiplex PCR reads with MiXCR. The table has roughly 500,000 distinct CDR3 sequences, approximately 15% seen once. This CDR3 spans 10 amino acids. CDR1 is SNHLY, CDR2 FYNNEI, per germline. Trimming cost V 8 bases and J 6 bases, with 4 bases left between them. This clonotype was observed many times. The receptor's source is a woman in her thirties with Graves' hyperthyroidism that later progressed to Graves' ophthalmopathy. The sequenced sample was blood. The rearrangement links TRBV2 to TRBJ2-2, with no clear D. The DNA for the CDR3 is TGTGCCAGCTGGTCCGGGGAGCTGTTTTTT. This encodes CASWSGELFF.